Presented here are 15 T cell receptor beta chains from one specimen sequenced in a study of T cells after yellow fever vaccination. One entry per CDR3 protein results from TCRdb running MiXCR on the 5' RACE reads. The table lists hundreds of thousands of distinct CDR3 sequences, roughly 11% of them singletons. The input for sequencing was PBMCs, taken on the day of the first yellow fever vaccination. The receptors were sampled from a man aged 18-30 years who received the YFV17D yellow fever vaccine.

There are a few counts of this clonotype. This chain connects TRBV20-1 to TRBJ1-1, with D hard to call. This CDR3 region has 16 residues. V was shortened by 0 bases and J by 0 bases, with 14 bases between the two germline ends. Germline loops: CDR1 DFQATT, CDR2 SNEGSKA (reference sequence). CDR3 protein: CSARDSRAWMNTEAFF. The CDR3 bases are TGCAGTGCTAGAGATTCCCGGGCCTGGATGAACACTGAAGCTTTCTTT.

This clonotype was detected only a few times. V usage is TRBV15 and J usage is TRBJ2-2; D is perhaps TRBD1 or TRBD2 (5 bases each). The V gene lost 0 bases and the J gene lost 1 base, with 21 bases spanning the gap. This CDR3 comprises 20 residues. In germline, CDR1 is LNHNV, CDR2 YYDKDF (reference sequence). In DNA form, the CDR3 reads TGTGCCACCAGCAGAGAGCCTACCCGGGACGGAGAGATGAACACCGGGGAGCTGTTTTTT. Amino acid sequence: CATSREPTRDGEMNTGELFF.

The rearrangement joins TRBV29-1 to TRBJ2-1; TRBD2 might be the D (6 bases). The CDR3 has 13 amino acids. The germline V and J ends were trimmed by 4 bases and 9 bases, with 16 bases remaining between them. The germline V gene has CDR1 SQVTM and CDR2 ANQGSEA. The CDR3 nucleotides are TGCAGCGTTGGAGGGACTCAGCGCAGTGAGCAGTTCTTC. Its translation: CSVGGTQRSEQFF.

This CDR3 reads CASSNRYGTEAFF. DNA of the CDR3: TGTGCCAGTAGTAACCGATACGGCACTGAAGCTTTCTTT. The chain has TRBV19 and TRBJ1-1; D is ambiguous. The CDR3 length is 13 residues. Between the trimmed V and J ends, which lost 4 bases and 4 bases, there was a span of 10 bases. Germline CDR1 and CDR2: LNHDA and SQIVND (reference sequence).

This clonotype has only a few counts. This chain uses TRBV6-5 with TRBJ2-2; D is undetermined. Germline V gene data show CDR1 as MNHEY and CDR2 as SVGAGI. V was trimmed by 3 bases and J by 0 bases, leaving 8 bases between them. The CDR3 covers 15 residues. CDR3 amino acids: CASSYIRTNTGELFF. CDR3 DNA sequence: TGTGCCAGCAGTTATATACGGACGAACACCGGGGAGCTGTTTTTT.

V is TRBV20-1 and J is TRBJ1-5; D is uncertain. CDR1 DFQATT and CDR2 SNEGSKA come from the germline V gene (reference sequence). V was trimmed by 0 bases and J by 5 bases, leaving 11 bases between them. The CDR3 extends over 14 amino acids. CDR3 residues: CSAREVHDYQPQHF. The CDR3 DNA sequence: TGCAGTGCTAGAGAAGTACATGACTATCAGCCCCAGCATTTT.

The chain links TRBV27 to TRBJ1-5; D is perhaps TRBD1 (6 bases). Germline CDR1 is MNHEY and CDR2 is SMNVEV (reference sequence). Trimming cost V 8 bases and J 7 bases, with 15 bases left between them. CDR3 length: 13 amino acids. The CDR3 DNA sequence: TGTGCCAGCTCAGGGGATCGTCGGCAGCCCCAGCATTTT. It encodes CASSGDRRQPQHF.

The gene calls are TRBV2 and TRBJ2-4, with D tentatively TRBD1 (6 bases). V lost 8 bases, J lost 1 base, and 12 bases lay in between. Germline CDR1 SNHLY, CDR2 FYNNEI. There are 14 residues in the CDR3. The CDR3 DNA follows: TGTGCCAGCTTCAAGGGGGTTGCCAAAAACATTCAGTACTTC. Encoded protein: CASFKGVAKNIQYF.

The gene calls are TRBV2 and TRBJ2-2; D may be TRBD2 (6 bases). Per the germline V gene, CDR1 is SNHLY and CDR2 is FYNNEI. Trimming stripped 1 base from V and 5 bases from J, with 11 bases between. This CDR3 is built from 15 residues. This CDR3 is CASSEEVGLTGELFF. CDR3 DNA: TGTGCCAGCAGTGAAGAGGTCGGACTAACCGGGGAGCTGTTTTTT. Complete variable domain (other parts from reference TRBV2 and TRBJ2-2): EPEVTQTPSHQVTQMGQEVILRCVPISNHLYFYWYRQILGQKVEFLVSFYNNEISEKSEIFDDQFSVERPDGSNFTLKIRSTKLEDSAMYFCASSEEVGLTGELFFGEGSRLTVL.

The chain recombines TRBV6-5 with TRBJ2-5, with D unclear. CDR1 is MNHEY and CDR2 is SVGAGI in the germline V gene. This CDR3 has 14 amino acids. V was pared by 0 bases and J by 3 bases, with 8 bases between. The CDR3 loop reads CASSYSMEKETQYF. The CDR3 DNA follows: TGTGCCAGCAGTTACTCGATGGAAAAAGAGACCCAGTACTTC.

This clonotype was seen many times. The genes are TRBV4-1 and TRBJ1-2; no definite D call. This CDR3 comprises 14 residues. The V gene's germline CDR1 is MGHRA and CDR2 YSYEKL. V was cut by 1 base and J by 4 bases, with 10 bases left in between. DNA of the CDR3: TGCGCCAGCAGCCAAGGAGGGAGAGCCTATGGCTACACCTTC. Amino acid sequence: CASSQGGRAYGYTF.

CDR3: CASSRRQGSEQFF. The CDR3 region has the DNA TGCGCCAGCAGCCGCAGACAGGGGAGTGAGCAGTTCTTC. The chain combines TRBV4-3 with TRBJ2-1; TRBD1 matches 8 bases. V dropped 4 bases and J dropped 9; count of bases not matched to a gene: 5. This CDR3 comprises 13 residues. Looked up from germline, CDR1 is LGHNA and CDR2 is YSLEER.

This clonotype has a handful of counts. This chain connects TRBV3-1 to TRBJ1-4; D not resolved. The CDR3 has 15 residues. The V and J ends lost 4 bases and 4 bases respectively, with 13 bases between them. The germline CDR1 and CDR2 sequences are LGHDT and YNNKEL (reference sequence). CDR3 region: CASSLSGPLNEKLFF. The CDR3 bases are TGTGCCAGCAGCCTCAGCGGACCGCTTAATGAAAAACTGTTTTTT.

The chain links TRBV20-1 to TRBJ2-5; D is ambiguous. The CDR3 sequence is 13 residues long. The germline CDR1 and CDR2 sequences are DFQATT and SNEGSKA (reference sequence). V lost 0 bases to trimming and J lost 0 bases, with 5 bases between them. The CDR3 nucleotides are TGCAGTGCTAGAGATCCCAACCAAGAGACCCAGTACTTC. Protein product: CSARDPNQETQYF.

This clonotype has only a few counts. This rearrangement joins TRBV19 to TRBJ2-2; D gene uncertain. The CDR3 has 16 residues. Germline values: CDR1 LNHDA, CDR2 SQIVND (reference sequence). Between the trimmed V and J ends, which lost 3 bases and 4 bases, there was a span of 15 bases. The CDR3, as DNA: TGTGCCAGTAGTATTTCGGGTGGTCGGGCCACCGGGGAGCTGTTTTTT. Its translation is CASSISGGRATGELFF.